This paragraph covers one T cell receptor beta chain sequence. The antigen this receptor binds is unknown. There are no base qualities to consult, and no much larger clone falls within one base. The time point label on this specimen signifies: baseline before first vaccination. Vaccinee samples came from UK trials COV001 and COV002, including a single-blind randomized controlled phase 2/3 trial of AZD1222 (ChAdOx1 nCoV-19) in healthy adults. For TCRbeta chain sequencing, PBMC samples from trial participants were taken at day 0 and at day 28 after the second dose. This specimen comes from a study of T cell responses to AZD1222 COVID-19 vaccine (dated by TCRdb to the early 2020s). In terms of the full investigation: AZD1222 recipients with second doses at about 4 weeks or about 12 weeks were pooled, because spike-specific TCR depth and breadth did not differ between schedules. A total of 240 or so trial participants underwent TCR sequencing, of whom 200 to 220 had received two doses of AZD1222 and approximately 26 had received two doses of the MenACWY control vaccine. Trial participants were enrolled by age into 18-55, 56-69 and 70-plus year subgroups, with approximately 150, 30 and 60 TCR-sequenced participants respectively. Broader findings and caveats from the paper: The vaccine-associated CD4 TCRs covered the entire spike protein, and the dominant responses fell in regions 160-218 and 743-854. Epitopes outside the regions mutated in the B.1.351 and B.1.1.7 variants were reportedly recognized by nearly half of the unique spike-specific TCRs. After two AZD1222 doses, spike-specific TCR breadth and depth were significantly higher than at day 0 and than in MenACWY recipients. Conclusions about previously exposed vaccinees were limited because only a handful of AZD1222 recipients were SARS-CoV-2 seropositive at baseline. The 56-69-year group was small, and its depth increase did not reach significance, likely because of low power. Participants were mostly white British, with more females than males. The authors suggested clonal diversity may have been underestimated. Because no day 14 peak-response samples were available, the repertoires could be characterized only after the peak T cell response.

The CDR3 regions of human TCRbeta chains were analyzed by immunosequencing. The source study handled its data this way. TCRs in the repertoires were matched against a reference library of SARS-CoV-2-specific TCRs that had been generated with the MIRA antigen-specificity platform. Breadth was defined as the fraction of unique TCRs that were SARS-CoV-2-associated, and depth was defined as the fraction of total T cells that were SARS-CoV-2-associated. Each spike-specific TCR was assigned to its reactive spike region and to a CD4 or CD8 class using the MIRA data. Log10-transformed breadth and depth values were compared by one-way ANOVA with Sidak's multiple comparisons tests. In TCRdb, the immuneACCESS table is reduced to in-frame sequences with V and J assigned. These tables do not hold every clone; where another copy was compared, an unresolved V gene accounts for under half, and the others remain unexplained. V and J calls and clone size are copied from that table; D and trimming were computed from the DNA. For this sample there are nearly 90,000 clones; 70% to 90% appear just once. The biggest ten clones account for around 5.5% of the sample.

This receptor was taken from an adult in good health. The sequenced sample was peripheral blood, obtained on day 0 of AZD1222 vaccination.

The CDR3 protein sequence reads: CASSFWGALREQYF. At the DNA level, the sequence is TGTGCCAGCAGTTTTTGGGGGGCCTTACGCGAGCAGTACTTC. The chain joins TRBV28 to TRBJ2-7; the D region is possibly TRBD1 or TRBD2, each matching across 6 bases. CDR1 and CDR2 are drawn from the germline V gene: MDHEN, SYDVKM. V is cut by 3 bases and J by 6 bases, and the space between the germline ends is 15 bases. The CDR3 covers 14 residues, taking in both the cysteine and the phenylalanine. Only CDR3 DNA remains: 42 bases, in frame from the first base.